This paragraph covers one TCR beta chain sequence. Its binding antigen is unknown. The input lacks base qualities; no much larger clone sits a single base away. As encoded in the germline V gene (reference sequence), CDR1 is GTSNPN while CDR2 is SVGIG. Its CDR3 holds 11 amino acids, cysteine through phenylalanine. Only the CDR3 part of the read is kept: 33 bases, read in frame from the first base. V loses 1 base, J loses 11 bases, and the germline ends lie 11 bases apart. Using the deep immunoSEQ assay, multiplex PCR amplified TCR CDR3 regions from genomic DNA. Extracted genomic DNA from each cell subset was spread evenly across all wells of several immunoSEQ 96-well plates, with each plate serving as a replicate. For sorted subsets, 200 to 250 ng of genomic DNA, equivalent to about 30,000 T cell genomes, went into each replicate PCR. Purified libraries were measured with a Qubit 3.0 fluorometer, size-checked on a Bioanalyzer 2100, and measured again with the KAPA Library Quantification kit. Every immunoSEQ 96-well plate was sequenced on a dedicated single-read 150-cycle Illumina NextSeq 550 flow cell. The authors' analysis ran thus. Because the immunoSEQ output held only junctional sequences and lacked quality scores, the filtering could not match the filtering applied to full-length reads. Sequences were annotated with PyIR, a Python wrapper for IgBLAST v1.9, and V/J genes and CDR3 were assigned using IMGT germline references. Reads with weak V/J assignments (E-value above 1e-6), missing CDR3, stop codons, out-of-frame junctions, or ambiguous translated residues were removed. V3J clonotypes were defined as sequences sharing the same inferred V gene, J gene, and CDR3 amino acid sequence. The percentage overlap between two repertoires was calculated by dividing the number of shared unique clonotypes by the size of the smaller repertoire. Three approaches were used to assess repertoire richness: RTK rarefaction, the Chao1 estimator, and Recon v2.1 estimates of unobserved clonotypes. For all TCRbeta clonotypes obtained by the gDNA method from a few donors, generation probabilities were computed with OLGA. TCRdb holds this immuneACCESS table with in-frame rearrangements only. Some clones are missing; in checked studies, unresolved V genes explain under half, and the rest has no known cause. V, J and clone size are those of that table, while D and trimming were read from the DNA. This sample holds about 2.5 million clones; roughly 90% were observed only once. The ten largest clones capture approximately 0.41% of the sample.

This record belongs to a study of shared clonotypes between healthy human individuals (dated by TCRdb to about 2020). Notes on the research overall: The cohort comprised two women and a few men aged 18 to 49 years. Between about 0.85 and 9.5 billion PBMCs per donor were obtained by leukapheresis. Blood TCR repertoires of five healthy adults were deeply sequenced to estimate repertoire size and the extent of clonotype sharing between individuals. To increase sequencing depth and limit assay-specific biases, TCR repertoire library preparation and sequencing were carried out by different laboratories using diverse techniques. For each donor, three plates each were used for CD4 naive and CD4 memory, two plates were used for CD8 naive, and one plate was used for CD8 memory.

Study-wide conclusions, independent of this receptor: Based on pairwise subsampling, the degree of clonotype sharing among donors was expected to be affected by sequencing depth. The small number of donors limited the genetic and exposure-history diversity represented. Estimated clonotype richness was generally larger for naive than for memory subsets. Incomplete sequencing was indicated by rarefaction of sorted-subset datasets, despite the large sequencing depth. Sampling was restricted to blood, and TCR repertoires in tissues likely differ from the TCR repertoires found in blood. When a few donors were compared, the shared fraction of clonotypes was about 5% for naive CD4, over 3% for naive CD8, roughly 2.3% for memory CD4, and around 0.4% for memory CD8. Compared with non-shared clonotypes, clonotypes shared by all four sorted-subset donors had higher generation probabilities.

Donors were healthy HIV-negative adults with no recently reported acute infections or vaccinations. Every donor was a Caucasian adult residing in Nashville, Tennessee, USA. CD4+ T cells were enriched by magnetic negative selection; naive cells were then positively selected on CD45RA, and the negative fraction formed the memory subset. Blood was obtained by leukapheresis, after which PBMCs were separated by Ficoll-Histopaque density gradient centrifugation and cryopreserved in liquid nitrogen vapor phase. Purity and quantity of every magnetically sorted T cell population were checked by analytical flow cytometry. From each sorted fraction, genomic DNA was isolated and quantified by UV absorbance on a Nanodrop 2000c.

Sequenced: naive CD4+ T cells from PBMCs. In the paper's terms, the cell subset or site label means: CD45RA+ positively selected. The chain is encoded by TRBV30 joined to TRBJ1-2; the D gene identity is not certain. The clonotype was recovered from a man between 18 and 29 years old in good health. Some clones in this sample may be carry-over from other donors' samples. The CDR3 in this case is CAWSGTLTYTF. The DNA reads TGTGCCTGGAGTGGGACCCTTACATACACCTTC.